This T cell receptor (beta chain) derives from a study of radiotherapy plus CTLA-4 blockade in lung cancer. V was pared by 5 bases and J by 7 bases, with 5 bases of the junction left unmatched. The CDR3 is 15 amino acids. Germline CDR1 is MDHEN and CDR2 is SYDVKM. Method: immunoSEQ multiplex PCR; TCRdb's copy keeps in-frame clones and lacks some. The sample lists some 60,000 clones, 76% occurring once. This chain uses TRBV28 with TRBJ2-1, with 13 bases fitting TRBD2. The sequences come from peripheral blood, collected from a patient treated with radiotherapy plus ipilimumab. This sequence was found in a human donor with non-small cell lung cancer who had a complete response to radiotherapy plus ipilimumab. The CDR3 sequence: CASSRTSGSRNEQFF. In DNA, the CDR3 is TGTGCCAGCAGTCGGACTAGCGGGAGTAGAAATGAGCAGTTCTTC.